The entry below gives a single T cell receptor beta chain sequence along with its context. This specimen belongs to a study of blood T cell repertoires in COVID-19. Study-level information: The samples span acute and convalescent COVID-19 from the United States, Italy and Spain. Nucleic acid was either cDNA or gDNA, and it came from T cells, B-cell-depleted T cells, or PBMCs.

CDR1 is SGHAT, CDR2 FQNNGV, per germline. The V and J ends lost 5 bases and 6 bases respectively, with 8 bases between them. This CDR3 comprises 12 residues. As processed by the authors: Amplification of reference gene primers was used by the study to estimate nucleated cell counts. The data were produced by immunoSEQ multiplex PCR, yet TCRdb's version contains in-frame clones alone and is incomplete. That table gives V, J and clone size, and the DNA gave D and trimming. Of more than 45,000 clones listed, 85% to 90% are singletons. The Seattle site enrolled patients during active infection and followed them longitudinally.

What was sequenced was peripheral blood. The chain carries TRBV11-2 and TRBJ2-1; the D is unclear. This receptor was identified in a woman aged 60-75 years with COVID-19, enrolled during active disease. CDR3 DNA sequence: TGTGCCAGCAGCCCTTTATCCAATGAGCAGTTCTTC. Translating gives CASSPLSNEQFF.